This T cell receptor (beta chain) was identified in a study of blood T cells in healthy people across ages. Sample-barcoded 5' priming and a J-beta primer mix drove a second PCR of 7 to 11 cycles. TCRdb independently ran MiXCR on the 5' RACE reads; one entry per CDR3 protein. The table records about 760,000 distinct CDR3 sequences, 56% of them present only once. This CDR3 is 11 amino acids long. Germline loops: CDR1 DFQATT, CDR2 SNEGSKA (reference sequence). V dropped 0 bases and J dropped 3 bases, with 2 bases sitting between them. The chain uses TRBV20-1 and TRBJ1-2; D is ambiguous. The receptor's source is a man aged 40-50 years in good health. Sequencing was carried out using blood. This chain's CDR3 is CSARDDYGYTF. As DNA, the CDR3 is TGCAGTGCTAGAGATGACTATGGCTACACCTTC.